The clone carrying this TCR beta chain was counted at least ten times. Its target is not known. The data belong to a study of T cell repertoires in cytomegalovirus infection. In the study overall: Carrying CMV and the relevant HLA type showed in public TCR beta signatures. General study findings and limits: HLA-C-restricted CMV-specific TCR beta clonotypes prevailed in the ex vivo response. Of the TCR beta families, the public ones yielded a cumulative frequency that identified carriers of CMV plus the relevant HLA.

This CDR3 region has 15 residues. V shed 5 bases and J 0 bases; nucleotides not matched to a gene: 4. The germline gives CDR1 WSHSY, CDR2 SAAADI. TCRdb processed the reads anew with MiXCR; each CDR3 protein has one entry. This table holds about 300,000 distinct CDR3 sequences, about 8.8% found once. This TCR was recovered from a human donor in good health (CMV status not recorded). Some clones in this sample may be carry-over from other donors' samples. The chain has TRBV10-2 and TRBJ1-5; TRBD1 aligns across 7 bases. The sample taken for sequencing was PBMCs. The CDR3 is CASSYGTDSNQPQHF. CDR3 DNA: TGCGCCAGCAGTTACGGGACAGATAGCAATCAGCCCCAGCATTTT.